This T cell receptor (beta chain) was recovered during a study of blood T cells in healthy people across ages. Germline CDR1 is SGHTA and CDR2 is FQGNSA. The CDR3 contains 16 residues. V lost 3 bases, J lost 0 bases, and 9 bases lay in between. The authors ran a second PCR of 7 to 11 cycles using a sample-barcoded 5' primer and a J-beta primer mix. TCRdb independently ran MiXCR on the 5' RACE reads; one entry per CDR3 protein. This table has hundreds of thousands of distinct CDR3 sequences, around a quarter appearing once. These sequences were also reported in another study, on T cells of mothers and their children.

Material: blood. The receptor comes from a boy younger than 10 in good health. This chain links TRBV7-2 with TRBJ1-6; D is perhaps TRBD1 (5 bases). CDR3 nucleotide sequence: TGTGCCAGCAGCTTTGGGGGTGACTCCTATAATTCACCCCTCCACTTT. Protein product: CASSFGGDSYNSPLHF. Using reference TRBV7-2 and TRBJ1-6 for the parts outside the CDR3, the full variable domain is GAGVSQSPSNKVTEKGKDVELRCDPISGHTALYWYRQSLGQGLEFLIYFQGNSAPDKSGLPSDRFSAERTGGSVSTLTIQRTQQEDSAVYLCASSFGGDSYNSPLHFGNGTRLTVT.